A single sample is the source of the 24 T cell receptor beta chains below, sequenced in a study of CD8+ T cells in alopecia areata. Reverse transcribed after extraction, RNA yielded cDNA as the sequencing template. Using immunoSEQ multiplex PCR, the repertoire was profiled, and TCRdb retains in-frame clones only, with some absent. The sample consists of about 220,000 clones, roughly 56% of them appearing once. Treatment in this sample: oral pan-JAK inhibitor, 5-10 mg twice daily. This specimen consisted of CD4+ T cells sorted from blood, obtained at week 4, from a patient treated with tofacitinib. Receptors originate from a human donor with alopecia areata.

CDR3 in DNA: TGTGCCAGCTCACCACAAGGACGCGGAGGCTCTGGAAACACCATATATTTT. Translating gives CASSPQGRGGSGNTIYF. The chain couples TRBV18 to TRBJ1-3, with D unclear. This CDR3 is built from 17 residues. V was pared by 1 base and J by 0 bases, with 13 bases between. Germline V gene sequence: CDR1 KGHSH, CDR2 LQKENI.

This clone was counted only a few times. V gene TRBV10-3 combines with J gene TRBJ1-2, with D perhaps TRBD1 (5 bases). Looked up from germline, CDR1 is ENHRY and CDR2 is SYGVKD. This CDR3 comprises 15 residues. Trimming took 3 bases from V and 2 from J, leaving 13 bases between them. DNA for the CDR3: TGTGCCATCAGTGAACCTGAGCAGGGAAACTATGGCTACACCTTC. Its protein product is CAISEPEQGNYGYTF.

Comment on this clone: This CDR3 is also generated by other DNA sequences in the sample. This chain uses TRBV5-6 with TRBJ1-2; 9 nucleotides line up with TRBD1. This CDR3 region has 15 residues. With V trimmed by 3 bases and J by 1 base, 4 bases remained unmatched. Germline V gene lookup returns CDR1 SGHDT and CDR2 YYEEEE. In nucleotides, the CDR3 is TGTGCCAGCAGCTGGGGACAGGGCTATAACTATGGCTACACCTTC. It yields the protein CASSWGQGYNYGYTF. Full variable domain (rest looked up from reference TRBV5-6 and TRBJ1-2): DAGVTQSPTHLIKTRGQQVTLRCSPKSGHDTVSWYQQALGQGPQFIFQYYEEEERQRGNFPDRFSGHQFPNYSSELNVNALLLGDSALYLCASSWGQGYNYGYTFGSGTRLTVV.

The chain uses TRBV29-1 and TRBJ2-7; 9 nucleotides line up with TRBD2. CDR1 and CDR2 (germline): SQVTM, ANQGSEA. The CDR3 has 13 residues. The J segment lost 3 bases and the V segment lost 6 bases, leaving 6 bases of the junction unmatched. CDR3 nucleotides: TGCAGCGTAGCCGGACTAGCGATCTACGAGCAGTACTTC. This translates into CSVAGLAIYEQYF.

As DNA, the CDR3 is TGCAGCGTTCGGGACATCTTCGAGCAGTACTTC. It specifies CSVRDIFEQYF. This rearrangement joins TRBV29-1 to TRBJ2-7; D is perhaps TRBD1 (6 bases). The CDR3 is 11 amino acids. Deletions cut 5 bases from V and 6 bases from J, with 11 bases between. Germline values: CDR1 SQVTM, CDR2 ANQGSEA.

This clone was seen at least ten times. V is TRBV29-1 and J is TRBJ1-4, with 7 bases lining up with TRBD1. Germline lookup yields CDR1 SQVTM and CDR2 ANQGSEA. Trimming at V came to 4 bases and at J to 5 bases, leaving 7 bases not matched to a gene. This CDR3 is 14 amino acids long. The CDR3: CSVAVTGMNEKLFF. The CDR3 DNA is TGCAGCGTTGCCGTGACAGGGATGAATGAAAAACTGTTTTTT.

The chain joins TRBV15 to TRBJ1-5; a weak D match, TRBD1 (5 bases). Germline assignment: CDR1 LNHNV and CDR2 YYDKDF (reference sequence). V lost 3 bases and J lost 4, with 19 bases in between. CDR3 size: 17 residues. The CDR3 loop is CATSSRAGSGVNQPQHF. CDR3 coding DNA: TGTGCCACCAGCAGCAGGGCAGGGAGCGGTGTAAATCAGCCCCAGCATTTT.

The chain carries TRBV2 and TRBJ2-7, with 10 nucleotides matching TRBD2. V was pared by 6 bases and J by 9 bases, with 14 bases of the junction left unmatched. The CDR3 length is 15 residues. Germline V CDR1 and CDR2: SNHLY, FYNNEI. CDR3 sequence: CASRERGGPGLGQYF. The CDR3 DNA is TGTGCCAGCAGAGAGCGGGGGGGCCCAGGACTCGGGCAGTACTTC.

This clone was seen a handful of times. The chain recombines TRBV5-4 with TRBJ2-7; D is possibly TRBD1 (6 bases). The CDR3 runs to 12 residues. Germline CDR1 reads SGHNT; CDR2 reads YYREEE (reference sequence). Trimming left V 4 bases short and J 7 bases short, with 12 bases between. The CDR3 here is CASSVQGWEQYF. Here the CDR3 DNA reads TGTGCCAGCAGCGTACAGGGTTGGGAGCAGTACTTC.

This clone was seen more than once but under ten times. The chain employs TRBV30 and TRBJ2-3; 7 bases align to TRBD1. CDR1 and CDR2 from the germline V gene are GTSNPN and SVGIG (reference sequence). The CDR3 consists of 15 residues. With V trimmed by 5 bases and J by 3 bases, 11 bases remained unmatched. This CDR3 is CAWAPTGIRTDTQYF. The CDR3 bases are TGTGCCTGGGCCCCGACAGGGATCAGGACAGATACGCAGTATTTT.

V and J are TRBV5-1 and TRBJ1-1; D unresolved. Trimming took off 1 base at V and 3 bases at J, with 19 bases between the two ends. The germline CDR1 and CDR2 sequences are SGHRS and YFSETQ. This CDR3 contains 17 residues. The CDR3 region is CASSLSSKGPRDTEAFF. DNA of the CDR3: TGCGCCAGCAGCTTGTCGTCTAAAGGACCCCGCGACACTGAAGCTTTCTTT.

This clone was detected many times. V and J are TRBV4-3 and TRBJ1-6; D possibly corresponds to TRBD1 (5 bases). Trimming took 2 bases from V and 8 from J, leaving 13 bases between them. The germline V gene has CDR1 LGHNA and CDR2 YSLEER. CDR3 length equals 15 residues. The CDR3 sequence: CASSQQGNDDSPLHF. In DNA, the CDR3 is TGCGCCAGCAGCCAACAGGGAAATGATGATTCACCCCTCCACTTT.

This chain uses TRBV7-2 with TRBJ1-1; no clear D gene. CDR3 length: 13 amino acids. Germline V gives CDR1 SGHTA, CDR2 FQGNSA. Trimming removed 3 bases from V and 1 base from J, with 6 bases in between. The CDR3: CASSFGKNTEAFF. CDR3 nucleotides: TGTGCCAGCAGCTTCGGCAAGAACACTGAAGCTTTCTTT.

The rearrangement uses TRBV7-2 and TRBJ2-7; maybe TRBD2 (6 bases). The length of the CDR3 is 14 residues. Trimming removed 5 bases at V and 2 bases at J, with 13 bases between. Germline assignment: CDR1 SGHTA and CDR2 FQGNSA. The CDR3, as DNA: TGTGCCAGCAGCGGAGGGTGGGGAGCCTACGAGCAGTACTTC. It translates to CASSGGWGAYEQYF. The whole variable domain, filled in from reference TRBV7-2 and TRBJ2-7, reads GAGVSQSPSNKVTEKGKDVELRCDPISGHTALYWYRQSLGQGLEFLIYFQGNSAPDKSGLPSDRFSAERTGGSVSTLTIQRTQQEDSAVYLCASSGGWGAYEQYFGPGTRLTVT.

This clone was recorded a few times. The chain combines TRBV4-3 with TRBJ2-5, with 10 bases identical to TRBD2. The V gene end was trimmed by 3 bases and the J gene end by 5 bases; junction bases not matched to a gene: 6. Per the germline V gene, CDR1 is LGHNA and CDR2 is YSLEER. This CDR3 is 15 amino acids long. CDR3 DNA sequence: TGCGCCAGCAGCCAGAGCGGGGGGGGCTCCGAGACCCAGTACTTC. Protein sequence: CASSQSGGGSETQYF.

This clone has ten or more counts. The chain couples TRBV7-2 to TRBJ2-4; TRBD1 might be the D (6 bases). This CDR3 has 19 amino acids. The V end lost 6 bases, the J end lost 6 bases, and 30 bases lay between the germline ends. CDR1 is SGHTA and CDR2 is FQGNSA in the germline V gene. The CDR3: CASSRNGAGDMGTRNIQYF. The CDR3 DNA sequence: TGTGCCAGCAGTCGCAATGGGGCAGGGGACATGGGTACCAGAAACATTCAGTACTTC.

This clone was picked up one time. V and J are TRBV2 and TRBJ2-7; the match to TRBD1 covers 8 bases. The CDR3 is made up of 16 amino acids. The germline gives CDR1 SNHLY, CDR2 FYNNEI. J gave up 0 bases and V 3 bases, and 7 bases lay outside the gene matches. The CDR3 loop is CASSELGQALSYEQYF. The CDR3 nucleotides read TGTGCCAGCAGTGAGTTGGGACAGGCGCTCTCCTACGAGCAGTACTTC.

This clone came up a few times. V is TRBV29-1 and J is TRBJ1-2, with D perhaps matching TRBD1 (6 bases). In germline, CDR1 is SQVTM, CDR2 ANQGSEA. V shed 6 bases and J shed 7 bases, with 12 bases lying between them. The CDR3 sequence is 11 residues long. The CDR3 loop reads CSVLQGGGYTF. The DNA of the CDR3 is TGCAGCGTACTACAGGGTGGTGGCTACACCTTC. Together with reference TRBV29-1 and TRBJ1-2, the CDR3 gives the full variable domain: SAVISQKPSRDICQRGTSLTIQCQVDSQVTMMFWYRQQPGQSLTLIATANQGSEATYESGFVIDKFPISRPNLTFSTLTVSNMSPEDSSIYLCSVLQGGGYTFGSGTRLTVV.

This chain uses TRBV9 with TRBJ1-1, with 11 bases aligning to TRBD1. CDR3 length equals 15 residues. Germline V gene data show CDR1 as SGDLS and CDR2 as YYNGEE. Trimming took 0 bases from V and 4 from J; bases not matched to a gene: 2. The CDR3 loop is CASSVVGTGGTEAFF. CDR3 nucleotide sequence: TGTGCCAGCAGCGTAGTAGGGACAGGGGGCACTGAAGCTTTCTTT. The whole variable domain, remainder taken from reference TRBV9 and TRBJ1-1, is DSGVTQTPKHLITATGQRVTLRCSPRSGDLSVYWYQQSLDQGLQFLIQYYNGEERAKGNILERFSAQQFPDLHSELNLSSLELGDSALYFCASSVVGTGGTEAFFGQGTRLTVV.

There are a few counts of this clone. This chain links TRBV9 with TRBJ2-1; tentatively, D is TRBD1 (7 bases). The CDR3 is 14 amino acids. V gave up 4 bases and J gave up 5 bases, with 13 bases separating them. CDR1 and CDR2 from the germline V gene are SGDLS and YYNGEE. CDR3 in amino acids: CASSPRGVDNEQFF. The CDR3 coding sequence is TGTGCCAGCAGCCCCAGGGGGGTGGACAATGAGCAGTTCTTC.

The V and J genes are TRBV19 and TRBJ1-1; the D is unclear. Germline CDR1 reads LNHDA; CDR2 reads SQIVND (reference sequence). Trimming left V 11 bases short and J 0 bases short, with 13 bases between. The CDR3 extends over 13 amino acids. In DNA form, the CDR3 reads TGTGCCTCCACGGGGAACATGAACACTGAAGCTTTCTTT. This gives the protein CASTGNMNTEAFF.

The chain is built from TRBV7-2 and TRBJ2-3; D is ambiguous. The V end was cut by 0 bases, the J end by 1 base, with 11 bases between. Per the germline V gene, CDR1 is SGHTA and CDR2 is FQGNSA. The CDR3 contains 16 residues. In DNA form, the CDR3 reads TGTGCCAGCAGCTTAGCGGCTAGTAGCCGCACAGATACGCAGTATTTT. Protein product: CASSLAASSRTDTQYF.

Only a few counts were recorded for this clone. V usage is TRBV5-6 and J usage is TRBJ2-5, with TRBD1 matching 7 bases. The V gene's germline CDR1 is SGHDT and CDR2 YYEEEE. This CDR3 has 18 residues. The J segment lost 0 bases and the V segment lost 1 base, leaving 12 bases of the junction unmatched. The CDR3 region has the DNA TGTGCCAGCAGCTTGTTGGGGGTCCTGGGACAGTACCAAGAGACCCAGTACTTC. Amino acids: CASSLLGVLGQYQETQYF. Combining the CDR3 with reference TRBV5-6 and TRBJ2-5 gives the whole variable domain DAGVTQSPTHLIKTRGQQVTLRCSPKSGHDTVSWYQQALGQGPQFIFQYYEEEERQRGNFPDRFSGHQFPNYSSELNVNALLLGDSALYLCASSLLGVLGQYQETQYFGPGTRLLVL.

The J gene is TRBJ2-7, the V gene TRBV20-1; 7 positions match TRBD1. This CDR3 has 11 amino acids. V shed 5 bases and J 6 bases; nucleotides not matched to a gene: 4. Germline values: CDR1 DFQATT, CDR2 SNEGSKA (reference sequence). DNA for the CDR3: TGCAGTGCTGAACAGGGGTCCGAGCAGTACTTC. Translating gives CSAEQGSEQYF.